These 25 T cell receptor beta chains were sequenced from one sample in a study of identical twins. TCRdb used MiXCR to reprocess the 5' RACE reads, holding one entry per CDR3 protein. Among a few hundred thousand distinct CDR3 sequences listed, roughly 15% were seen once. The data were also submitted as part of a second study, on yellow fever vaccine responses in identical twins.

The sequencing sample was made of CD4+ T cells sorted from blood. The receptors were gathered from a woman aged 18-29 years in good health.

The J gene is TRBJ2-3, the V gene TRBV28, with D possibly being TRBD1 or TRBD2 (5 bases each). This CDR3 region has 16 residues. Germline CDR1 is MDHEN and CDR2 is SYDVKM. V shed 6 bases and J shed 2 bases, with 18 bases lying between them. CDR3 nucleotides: TGTGCCAGCAGAATACTCCGGGGCAGGGACACAGATACGCAGTATTTT. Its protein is CASRILRGRDTDTQYF.

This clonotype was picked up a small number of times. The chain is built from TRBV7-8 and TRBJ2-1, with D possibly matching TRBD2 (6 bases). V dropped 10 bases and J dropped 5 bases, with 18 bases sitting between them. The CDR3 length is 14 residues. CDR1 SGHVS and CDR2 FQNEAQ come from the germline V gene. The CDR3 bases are TGTGCCATCTCGCCGGGGGTCGTAGACAATGAGCAGTTCTTC. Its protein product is CAISPGVVDNEQFF.

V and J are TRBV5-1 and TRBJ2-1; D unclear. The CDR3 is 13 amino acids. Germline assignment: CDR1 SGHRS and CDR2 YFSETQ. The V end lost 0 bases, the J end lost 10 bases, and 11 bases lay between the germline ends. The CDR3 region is CASSLAPLGEQFF. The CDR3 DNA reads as TGCGCCAGCAGCTTGGCCCCCCTAGGGGAGCAGTTCTTC.

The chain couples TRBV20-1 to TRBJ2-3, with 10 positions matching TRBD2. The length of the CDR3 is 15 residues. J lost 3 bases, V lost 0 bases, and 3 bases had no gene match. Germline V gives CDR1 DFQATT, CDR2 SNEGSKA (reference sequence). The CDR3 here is CSARDSGRLTDTQYF. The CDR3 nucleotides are TGCAGTGCTAGAGATAGCGGGAGGTTGACAGATACGCAGTATTTT.

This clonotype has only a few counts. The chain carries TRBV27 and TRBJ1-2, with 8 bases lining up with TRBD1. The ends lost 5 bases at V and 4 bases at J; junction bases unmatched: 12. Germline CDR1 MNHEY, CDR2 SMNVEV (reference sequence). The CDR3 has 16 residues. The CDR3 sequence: CASSLYGQGTSYGYTF. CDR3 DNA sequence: TGTGCCAGCAGTCTCTACGGACAGGGAACGAGCTATGGCTACACCTTC.

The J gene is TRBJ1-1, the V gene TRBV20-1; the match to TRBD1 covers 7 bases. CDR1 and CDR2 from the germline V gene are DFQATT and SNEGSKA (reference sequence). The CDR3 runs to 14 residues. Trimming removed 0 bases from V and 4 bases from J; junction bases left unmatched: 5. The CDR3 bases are TGCAGTGCTAGAGATGGCAGGGGGGGCACTGAAGCTTTCTTT. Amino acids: CSARDGRGGTEAFF.

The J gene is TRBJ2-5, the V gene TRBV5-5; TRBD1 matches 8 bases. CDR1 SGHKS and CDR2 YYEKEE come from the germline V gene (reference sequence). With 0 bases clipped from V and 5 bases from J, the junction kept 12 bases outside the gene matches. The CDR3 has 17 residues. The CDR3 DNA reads TGTGCCAGCAGCTTGGTAGGACAGGGTTTAGGAGCGGAGACCCAGTACTTC. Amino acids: CASSLVGQGLGAETQYF.

The chain's CDR3 is CASSVAREIGGELFF. The DNA for the CDR3 is TGTGCCAGCAGCGTAGCCAGGGAGATAGGCGGGGAGCTGTTTTTT. V usage is TRBV9 and J usage is TRBJ2-2; either TRBD1 or TRBD2 may supply D (5 bases each). The CDR3 extends over 15 amino acids. Germline V CDR1 and CDR2: SGDLS, YYNGEE. Trimming left V 0 bases short and J 7 bases short, with 13 bases between.

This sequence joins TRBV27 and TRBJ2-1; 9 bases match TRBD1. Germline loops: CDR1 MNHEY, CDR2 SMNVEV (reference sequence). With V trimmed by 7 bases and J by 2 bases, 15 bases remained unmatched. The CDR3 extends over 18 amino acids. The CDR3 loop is CASKRTGVGMGTYNEQFF. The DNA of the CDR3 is TGTGCCAGCAAAAGGACAGGGGTAGGGATGGGGACCTACAATGAGCAGTTCTTC.

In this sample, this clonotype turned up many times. The CDR3 loop reads CASSSLGYRDSHYNEQFF. DNA of the CDR3: TGTGCCAGCAGTTCTTTGGGGTACCGGGACTCCCACTACAATGAGCAGTTCTTC. This rearrangement joins TRBV28 to TRBJ2-1, with a tentative D call TRBD2 (6 bases). The V end was cut by 4 bases, the J end by 3 bases, with 22 bases between. Germline V gives CDR1 MDHEN, CDR2 SYDVKM. CDR3 length: 18 amino acids.

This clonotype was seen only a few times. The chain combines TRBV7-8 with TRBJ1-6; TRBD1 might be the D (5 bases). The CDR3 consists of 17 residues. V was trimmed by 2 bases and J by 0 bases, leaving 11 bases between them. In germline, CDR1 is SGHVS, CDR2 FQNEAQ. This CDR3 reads CASSLKGKSSYNSPLHF. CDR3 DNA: TGTGCCAGCAGCTTAAAGGGGAAGAGCTCCTATAATTCACCCCTCCACTTT.

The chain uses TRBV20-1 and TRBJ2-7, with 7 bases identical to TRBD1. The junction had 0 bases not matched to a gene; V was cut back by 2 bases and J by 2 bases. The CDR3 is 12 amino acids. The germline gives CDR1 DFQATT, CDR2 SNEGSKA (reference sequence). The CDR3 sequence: CSARQGAYEQYV. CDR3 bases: TGCAGTGCTAGACAGGGGGCCTACGAGCAGTACGTC.

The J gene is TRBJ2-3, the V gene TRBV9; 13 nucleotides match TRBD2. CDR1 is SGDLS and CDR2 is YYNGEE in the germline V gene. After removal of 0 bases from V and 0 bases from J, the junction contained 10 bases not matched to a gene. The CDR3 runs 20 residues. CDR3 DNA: TGTGCCAGCAGCGTAGCGACTAGCGGGAGGCAGACCTATAGCACAGATACGCAGTATTTT. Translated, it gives CASSVATSGRQTYSTDTQYF.

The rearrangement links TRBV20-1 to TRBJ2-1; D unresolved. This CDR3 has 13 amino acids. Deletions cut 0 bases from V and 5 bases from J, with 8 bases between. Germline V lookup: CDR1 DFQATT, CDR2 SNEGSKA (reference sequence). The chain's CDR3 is CSARDLVDNEQFF. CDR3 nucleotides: TGCAGTGCTAGAGATCTTGTGGACAATGAGCAGTTCTTC.

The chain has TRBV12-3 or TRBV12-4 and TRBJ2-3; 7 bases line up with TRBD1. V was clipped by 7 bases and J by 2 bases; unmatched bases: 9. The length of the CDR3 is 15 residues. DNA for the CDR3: TGTGCCAGCACTCTTAGGACAGGACACACAGATACGCAGTATTTT. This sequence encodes CASTLRTGHTDTQYF.

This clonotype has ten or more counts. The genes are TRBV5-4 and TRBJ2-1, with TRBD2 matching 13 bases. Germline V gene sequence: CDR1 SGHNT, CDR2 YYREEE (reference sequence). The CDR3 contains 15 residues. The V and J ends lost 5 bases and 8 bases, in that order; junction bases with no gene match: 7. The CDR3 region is CASSLGTSGKDEQFF. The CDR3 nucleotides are TGTGCCAGCAGTCTTGGGACTAGCGGGAAGGATGAGCAGTTCTTC.

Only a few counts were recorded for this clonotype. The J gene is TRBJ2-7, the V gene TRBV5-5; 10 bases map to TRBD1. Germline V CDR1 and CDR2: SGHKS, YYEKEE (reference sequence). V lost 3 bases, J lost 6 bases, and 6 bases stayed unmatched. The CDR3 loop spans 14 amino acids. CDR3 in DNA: TGTGCCAGCAGCTGGGAGGGACAGGGGAGCGAGCAGTACTTC. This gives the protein CASSWEGQGSEQYF. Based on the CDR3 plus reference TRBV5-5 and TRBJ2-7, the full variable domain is DAGVTQSPTHLIKTRGQQVTLRCSPISGHKSVSWYQQVLGQGPQFIFQYYEKEERGRGNFPDRFSARQFPNYSSELNVNALLLGDSALYLCASSWEGQGSEQYFGPGTRLTVT.

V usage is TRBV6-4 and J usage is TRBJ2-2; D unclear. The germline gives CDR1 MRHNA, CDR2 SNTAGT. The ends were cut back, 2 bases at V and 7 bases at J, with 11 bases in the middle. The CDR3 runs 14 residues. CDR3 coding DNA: TGTGCCAGCAGTGACGAAGGGTCGGGCGGGGAGCTGTTTTTT. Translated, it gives CASSDEGSGGELFF.

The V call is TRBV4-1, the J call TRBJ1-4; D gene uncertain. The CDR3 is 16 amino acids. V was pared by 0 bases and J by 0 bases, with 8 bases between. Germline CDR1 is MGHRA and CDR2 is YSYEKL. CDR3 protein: CASSQDRAATNEKLFF. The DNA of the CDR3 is TGCGCCAGCAGCCAAGATAGGGCGGCAACTAATGAAAAACTGTTTTTT.

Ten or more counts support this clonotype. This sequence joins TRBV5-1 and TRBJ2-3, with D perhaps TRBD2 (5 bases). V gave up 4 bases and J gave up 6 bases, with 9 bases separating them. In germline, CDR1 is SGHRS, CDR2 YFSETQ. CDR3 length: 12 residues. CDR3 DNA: TGCGCCAGCAGCCCGGGATTGGATACGCAGTATTTT. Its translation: CASSPGLDTQYF.

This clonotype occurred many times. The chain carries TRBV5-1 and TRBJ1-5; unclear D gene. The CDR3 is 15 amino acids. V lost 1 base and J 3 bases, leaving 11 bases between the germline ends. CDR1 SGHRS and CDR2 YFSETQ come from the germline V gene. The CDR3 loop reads CASSLRERSNQPQHF. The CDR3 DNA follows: TGCGCCAGCAGCTTGAGGGAGAGGTCCAATCAGCCCCAGCATTTT. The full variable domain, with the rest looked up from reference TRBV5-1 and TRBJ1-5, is KAGVTQTPRYLIKTRGQQVTLSCSPISGHRSVSWYQQTPGQGLQFLFEYFSETQRNKGNFPGRFSGRQFSNSRSEMNVSTLELGDSALYLCASSLRERSNQPQHFGDGTRLSIL.

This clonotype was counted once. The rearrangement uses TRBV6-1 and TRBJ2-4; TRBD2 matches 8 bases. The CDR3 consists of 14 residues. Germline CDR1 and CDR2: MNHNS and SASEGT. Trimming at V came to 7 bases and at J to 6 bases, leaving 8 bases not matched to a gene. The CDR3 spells CASTPGGYGNIQYF. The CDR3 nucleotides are TGTGCCAGCACCCCGGGAGGGTATGGAAACATTCAGTACTTC.

The CDR3 DNA reads as TGCGCCAGCAGAGCACAGGGATCCTACAATGAGCAGTTCTTC. Amino acid sequence: CASRAQGSYNEQFF. The chain joins TRBV4-1 to TRBJ2-1; possibly TRBD1 for D (6 bases). Trimming removed 6 bases from V and 1 base from J, with 10 bases in between. The CDR3 contains 14 residues. Germline CDR1 reads MGHRA; CDR2 reads YSYEKL.

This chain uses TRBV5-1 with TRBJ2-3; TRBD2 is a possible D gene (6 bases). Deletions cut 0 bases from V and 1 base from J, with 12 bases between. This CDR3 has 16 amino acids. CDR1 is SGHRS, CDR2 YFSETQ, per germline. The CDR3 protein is CASSLGKLAGTDTQYF. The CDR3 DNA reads TGCGCCAGCAGCTTGGGAAAACTAGCTGGCACAGATACGCAGTATTTT.

CDR3 in DNA: TGCAGTGCTAGAGATGGAGGGGGGATCGGGACCCAGTACTTC. Amino acid sequence: CSARDGGGIGTQYF. This chain uses TRBV20-1 with TRBJ2-5, with D perhaps TRBD1 or TRBD2 (6 bases each). The CDR3 is 14 residues long. Germline V gene lookup returns CDR1 DFQATT and CDR2 SNEGSKA (reference sequence). Trimming left V 0 bases short and J 7 bases short, with 15 bases between.